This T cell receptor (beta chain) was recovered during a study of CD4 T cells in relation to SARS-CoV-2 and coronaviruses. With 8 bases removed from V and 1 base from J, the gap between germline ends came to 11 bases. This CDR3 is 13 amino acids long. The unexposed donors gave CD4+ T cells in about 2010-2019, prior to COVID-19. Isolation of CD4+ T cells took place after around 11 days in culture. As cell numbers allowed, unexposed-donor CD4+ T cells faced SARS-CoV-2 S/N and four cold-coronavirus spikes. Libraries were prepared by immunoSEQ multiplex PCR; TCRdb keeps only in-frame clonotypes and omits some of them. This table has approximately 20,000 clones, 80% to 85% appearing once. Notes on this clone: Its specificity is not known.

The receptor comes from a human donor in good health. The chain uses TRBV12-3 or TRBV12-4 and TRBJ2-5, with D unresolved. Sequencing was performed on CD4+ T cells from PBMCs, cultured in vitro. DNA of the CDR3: TGTGCCAGCCTTGTGGGCTTCCAAGAGACCCAGTACTTC. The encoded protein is CASLVGFQETQYF.